These 10 T cell receptor beta chains share one sample of origin, sequenced in a study of OX40 agonist ivuxolimab in advanced cancers. Produced via immunoSEQ multiplex PCR; TCRdb's table is partial and in-frame only. The data contain under 90,000 clones, around 87% of them singletons. The sequences come from CD4+ or CD8+ T cells sorted from blood, collected in a trial of the OX40 agonist ivuxolimab. The source is an adult with an advanced solid tumor such as melanoma, head and neck, liver or kidney cancer.

V gene TRBV4-3 combines with J gene TRBJ1-2; TRBD1 agrees at 7 bases. The germline CDR1 and CDR2 sequences are LGHNA and YSLEER. The CDR3 has 13 amino acids. Losses at the gene ends were 6 bases for V and 5 bases for J; bases not matched to a gene: 6. In DNA, the CDR3 is TGCGCCAGCAGTCAAAACAGGGGTTATGGCTACACCTTC. Its translation is CASSQNRGYGYTF.

The gene calls are TRBV9 and TRBJ1-4; D remains ambiguous. Germline V gives CDR1 SGDLS, CDR2 YYNGEE. This CDR3 contains 15 residues. With 3 bases removed from V and 8 bases from J, the gap between germline ends came to 17 bases. DNA for the CDR3: TGTGCCAGCAGCGGGGGAGGCAGCAATGAAGAAAAACTGTTTTTT. Translated: CASSGGGSNEEKLFF.

The genes are TRBV7-8 and TRBJ2-7, with D possibly being TRBD1 (5 bases). This CDR3 has 15 residues. V was pared by 3 bases and J by 1 base, with 13 bases between. The germline V gene encodes CDR1 SGHVS and CDR2 FQNEAQ. The CDR3 region is CASSLGAGLSYEQYF. The DNA for the CDR3 is TGTGCCAGCAGCTTGGGCGCAGGGCTATCCTACGAGCAGTACTTC. Together with reference TRBV7-8 and TRBJ2-7, the CDR3 gives the full variable domain: GAGVSQSPRYKVAKRGQDVALRCDPISGHVSLFWYQQALGQGPEFLTYFQNEAQLDKSGLPSDRFFAERPEGSVSTLKIQRTQQEDSAVYLCASSLGAGLSYEQYFGPGTRLTVT.

This clone is a singleton in its sample. The V and J genes are TRBV14 and TRBJ1-2; a weak D match, TRBD1 (5 bases). CDR1 is SGHDN, CDR2 FVKESK, per germline. V was shortened by 4 bases and J by 1 base, with 7 bases between the two germline ends. The CDR3 has 13 amino acids. CDR3 sequence: CASSPGLNYGYTF. CDR3 sequence (DNA): TGTGCCAGCAGCCCGGGACTTAACTATGGCTACACCTTC. Drawing the rest from reference TRBV14 and TRBJ1-2, the complete variable domain is EAGVTQFPSHSVIEKGQTVTLRCDPISGHDNLYWYRRVMGKEIKFLLHFVKESKQDESGMPNNRFLAERTGGTYSTLKVQPAELEDSGVYFCASSPGLNYGYTFGSGTRLTVV.

The rearrangement links TRBV2 to TRBJ2-7; 7 bases line up with TRBD1. V lost 6 bases, J lost 0 bases, and 5 bases stayed unmatched. This CDR3 is 14 amino acids long. Germline V CDR1 and CDR2: SNHLY, FYNNEI. Here the CDR3 DNA reads TGTGCCAGCAGAGCCGGGACAGTCTCCTACGAGCAGTACTTC. Encoded protein: CASRAGTVSYEQYF.

This clone was seen only once. The V call is TRBV7-2, the J call TRBJ2-1; D is uncertain. V lost 6 bases, J lost 5 bases, and 14 bases lay in between. Per the germline V gene, CDR1 is SGHTA and CDR2 is FQGNSA. The CDR3 runs to 14 residues. The CDR3 region has the DNA TGTGCCAGCAGTCCAGCTCGAGTCAACAATGAGCAGTTCTTC. Protein: CASSPARVNNEQFF.

This sequence joins TRBV5-1 and TRBJ2-1; TRBD2 aligns across 7 bases. The ends lost 4 bases at V and 8 bases at J; junction bases unmatched: 6. CDR3 size: 13 residues. CDR1 and CDR2 from the germline V gene are SGHRS and YFSETQ. CDR3 region: CASSPLTSDEQFF. CDR3 in DNA: TGCGCCAGCAGCCCCTTAACTAGCGATGAGCAGTTCTTC.

The chain recombines TRBV10-3 with TRBJ1-6; D may be TRBD1 (5 bases). The CDR3 runs 15 residues. Germline CDR1 is ENHRY and CDR2 is SYGVKD. With 11 bases removed from V and 5 bases from J, the gap between germline ends came to 19 bases. The CDR3 coding sequence is TGTGCCTCAAGACAGCAAGGGGATAATAATTCACCCCTCCACTTT. Its translation is CASRQQGDNNSPLHF.

The rearrangement uses TRBV5-5 and TRBJ1-4, with D tentatively TRBD1 (5 bases). V was pared by 6 bases and J by 7 bases, with 22 bases between. Germline assignment: CDR1 SGHKS and CDR2 YYEKEE (reference sequence). This CDR3 is built from 16 residues. CDR3 bases: TGTGCCAGCACCCTATCGCCCACCCTCCAGGGTGAAAAACTGTTTTTT. It encodes CASTLSPTLQGEKLFF.

The chain links TRBV11-2 to TRBJ2-1; 11 positions agree with TRBD2. Trimming took 6 bases from V and 3 from J; bases not matched to a gene: 13. CDR1 and CDR2 (germline): SGHAT, FQNNGV. The CDR3 totals 18 residues. CDR3 amino acids: CASSKTPRTSGLYNEQFF. In DNA form, the CDR3 reads TGTGCCAGCAGTAAAACACCTAGGACTAGCGGGCTCTACAATGAGCAGTTCTTC.